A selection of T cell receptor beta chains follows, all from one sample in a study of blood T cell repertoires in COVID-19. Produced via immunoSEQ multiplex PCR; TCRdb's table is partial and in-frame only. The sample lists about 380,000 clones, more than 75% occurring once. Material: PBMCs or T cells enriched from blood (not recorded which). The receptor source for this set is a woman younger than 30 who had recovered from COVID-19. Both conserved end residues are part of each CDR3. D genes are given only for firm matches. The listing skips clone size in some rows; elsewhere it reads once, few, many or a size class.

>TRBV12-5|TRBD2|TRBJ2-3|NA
TGTGCTAGTGGTTTGGCCGGGGGGGGGCCAGATACGCAGTATTTT
CASGLAGGGPDTQYF
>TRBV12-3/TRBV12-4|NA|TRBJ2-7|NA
TGTGCCAGCACCGAGGCCCTGATCTACGAGCAGTACTTC
CASTEALIYEQYF
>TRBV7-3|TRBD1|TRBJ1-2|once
TGTGCCAGCAGCTTTACGGGAGGTGAAGCCGGGACAGGGTTAGCTGGCTACACCTTC
CASSFTGGEAGTGLAGYTF
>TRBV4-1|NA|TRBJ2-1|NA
TGCGCCAGCAGCCCCCGGAGGGGCGAGCAGTTCTTC
CASSPRRGEQFF
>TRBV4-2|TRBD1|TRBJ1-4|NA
TGTGCCAGCAGCCTAGACAGGGCGAATGAAAAACTGTTTTTT
CASSLDRANEKLFF
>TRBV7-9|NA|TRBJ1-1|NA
TGTGCCAGCAGCGGCTCAGGGAACACTGAAGCTTTCTTT
CASSGSGNTEAFF
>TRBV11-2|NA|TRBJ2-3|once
TGTGCCAGCAGCTCGGAACTTTCTAGGTACACAGATACGCAGTATTTT
CASSSELSRYTDTQYF
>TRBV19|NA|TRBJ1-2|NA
TGTGCCAGTAGTATGCAGACAAACTATGGCTACACCTTC
CASSMQTNYGYTF
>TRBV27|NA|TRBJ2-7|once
TGTGCCAGCAGTTTAGGTGGAGATTGGCCTACGGTGCAGTACTTC
CASSLGGDWPTVQYF
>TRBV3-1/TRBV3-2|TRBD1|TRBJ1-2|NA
TGTGCCAGCAGCCATACAGGGGGCGATAATGGCTACACCTTC
CASSHTGGDNGYTF
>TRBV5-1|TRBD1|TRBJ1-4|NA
TGCGCCAGCAGCACGGACAGGTCTAATGAAAAACTGTTTTTT
CASSTDRSNEKLFF
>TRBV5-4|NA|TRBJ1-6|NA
TGTGCCAGCAGCCCCGGGCCACAGGGTATTACATTTAATTCACCCCTCCACTTT
CASSPGPQGITFNSPLHF
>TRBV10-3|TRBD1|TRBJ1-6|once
TGTGCCATCAGTGAGGGGACAGGGGATAATTCACCCCTCCACTTT
CAISEGTGDNSPLHF
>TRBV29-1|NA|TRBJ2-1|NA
TGCAGCGTTGACAGGATGACACTAGAGGAAAATGAGCAGTTCTTC
CSVDRMTLEENEQFF
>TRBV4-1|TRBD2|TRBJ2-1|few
TGCGCCAGCAGCAAGGGGGTAGCGGGAAGCTCCTACAATGAGCAGTTCTTC
CASSKGVAGSSYNEQFF
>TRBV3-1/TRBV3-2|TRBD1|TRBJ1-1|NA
TGTGCCAGCAGCCTACAGGGGGTCGGTGAAGCTTTCTTT
CASSLQGVGEAFF
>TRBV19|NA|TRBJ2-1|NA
TGTGCCAGTAGCATTACAGGGAGAGGCAATGAGCAGTTCTTC
CASSITGRGNEQFF
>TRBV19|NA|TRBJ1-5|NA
TGTGCCAGTAGTATATCCCACTACAGCAATCAGCCCCAGCATTTT
CASSISHYSNQPQHF
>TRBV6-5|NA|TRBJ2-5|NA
TGTGCCAGCAGCAGGATTTTAAGAGAGACCCAGTACTTC
CASSRILRETQYF
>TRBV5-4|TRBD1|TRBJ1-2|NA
TGTGCCAGCAGCACGGGGGACAGGGGATTTGATGGCTACACCTTC
CASSTGDRGFDGYTF
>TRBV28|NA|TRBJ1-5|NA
TGTGCCAGCAGTCCTCGCAATCAGCCCCAGCATTTT
CASSPRNQPQHF
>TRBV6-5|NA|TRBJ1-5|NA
TGTGCCAGCAGTTCCCCGGGAACGCCTGGCAATCAGCCCCAGCATTTT
CASSSPGTPGNQPQHF
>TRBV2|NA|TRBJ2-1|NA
TGTGCCAGCAGTGATAGTTACAATGAGCAGTTCTTC
CASSDSYNEQFF
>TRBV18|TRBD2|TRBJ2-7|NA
TGTGCCAGCTCACCACGGACTAGCGGGGGGGCGAGGGAGCAGTACTTC
CASSPRTSGGAREQYF
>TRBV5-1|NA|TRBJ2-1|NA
TGCGCCAGCAGCTTGGGTTTAGATGAGCAGTTCTTC
CASSLGLDEQFF
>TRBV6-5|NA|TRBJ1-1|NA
TGTGCCAGCAGTTATAAGCTGAACACTGAAGCTTTCTTT
CASSYKLNTEAFF
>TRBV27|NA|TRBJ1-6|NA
TGTGCCAGTTCCAGGACAAACCTGTCACCCCTCCACTTT
CASSRTNLSPLHF
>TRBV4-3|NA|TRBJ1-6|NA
TGCGCCAGCAGCCAAGATACGCGGGGATCACCCCTCCACTTT
CASSQDTRGSPLHF
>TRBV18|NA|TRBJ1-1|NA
TGTGCCAGCTCAGCCGAAGCTGAGGACACTGAAGCTTTCTTT
CASSAEAEDTEAFF
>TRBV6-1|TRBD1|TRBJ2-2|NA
TGTGCCAGCAGTGAATGGGACAGGGTTTCCGCCGGGGAGCTGTTTTTT
CASSEWDRVSAGELFF
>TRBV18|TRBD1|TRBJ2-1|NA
TGTGCCAGCTCACCGTGGATCTATCCTAGACAGGGTTCCTACAATGAGCAGTTCTTC
CASSPWIYPRQGSYNEQFF
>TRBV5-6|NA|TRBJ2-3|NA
TGTGCCAGCAGCGATCCGGGAGCAAATACAGATACGCAGTATTTT
CASSDPGANTDTQYF
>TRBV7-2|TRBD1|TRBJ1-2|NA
TGTGCCAGCAGCTTAGGACAGGGCTATGGCTACACCTTC
CASSLGQGYGYTF
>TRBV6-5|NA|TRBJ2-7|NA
TGTGCCAGCAGTTACTCGACAGGTTACTACGAGCAGTACTTC
CASSYSTGYYEQYF
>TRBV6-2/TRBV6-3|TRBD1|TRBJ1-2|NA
TGTGCCAGCAGTTACAATAATGCAGGGGGTAGCTATGGCTACACCTTC
CASSYNNAGGSYGYTF
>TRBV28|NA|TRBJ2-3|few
TGTGCCAGCAGTACCTCAGGGGCTAGCACAGATACGCAGTATTTT
CASSTSGASTDTQYF
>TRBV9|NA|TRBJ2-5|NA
TGTGCCAGCAGCGTAGTTGGCGGGGCCATCCAAGAGACCCAGTACTTC
CASSVVGGAIQETQYF
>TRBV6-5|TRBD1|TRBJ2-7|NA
TGTGCCAGCAGTTACGCCGGGACAGGGGTTTCCTACGAGCAGTACTTC
CASSYAGTGVSYEQYF
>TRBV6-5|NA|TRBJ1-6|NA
TGTGCCGGAGGGGGGGGACGTAGCTCTTCACCCCTCCACTTT
CAGGGGRSSSPLHF
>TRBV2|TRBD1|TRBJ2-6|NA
TGTGCCAGCACCCCCGGGACAGGGGGCGCTGGGGCCAACGTCCTGACTTTC
CASTPGTGGAGANVLTF
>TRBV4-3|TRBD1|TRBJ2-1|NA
TGCGCCAGCAGCCAAGGATTGACAGGGCAGTACAATGAGCAGTTCTTC
CASSQGLTGQYNEQFF
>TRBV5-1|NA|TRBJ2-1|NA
TGCGCCAGCAGCTTGGGACTTTACAATGAGCAGTTCTTC
CASSLGLYNEQFF
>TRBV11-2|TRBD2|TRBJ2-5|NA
TGTGCCAGCAGCATCGGACTAGCGGGACAAGAGACCCAGTACTTC
CASSIGLAGQETQYF
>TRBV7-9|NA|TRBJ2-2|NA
TGTGCCAGCAGCTTAGCTCCCGGGATGAACACCGGGGAGCTGTTTTTT
CASSLAPGMNTGELFF
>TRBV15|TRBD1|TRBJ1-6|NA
TGTGCCACCAGCAGGGACAGGGGGCTTACCTATAATTCACCCCTCCACTTT
CATSRDRGLTYNSPLHF
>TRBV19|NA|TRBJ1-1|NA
TGTGCCAGTAGTATATATCCCGGAGCTGAAGCTTTCTTT
CASSIYPGAEAFF
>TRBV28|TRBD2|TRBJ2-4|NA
TGTGCCAGCAGTGCCGGACTAGCGGGAAAAAACATTCAGTACTTC
CASSAGLAGKNIQYF
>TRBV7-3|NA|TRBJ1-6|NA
TGTGCCAGCAGCTTAAGGCAGGGTAACGGAAAGAGTTCACCCCTCCACTTT
CASSLRQGNGKSSPLHF
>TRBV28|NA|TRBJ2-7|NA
TGTGCCAGCAGTACCCTCAGGGTAGGCGAGCAGTACTTC
CASSTLRVGEQYF
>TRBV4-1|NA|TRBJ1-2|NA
TGCGCCAGCAGCCAAGAGCGACAGCTACTCTATGGCTACACCTTC
CASSQERQLLYGYTF
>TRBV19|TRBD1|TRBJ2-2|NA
TGTGCCAGTAGTCCCGGGGACAGCGATTACACCGGGGAGCTGTTTTTT
CASSPGDSDYTGELFF
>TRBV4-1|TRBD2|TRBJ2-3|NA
TGCGCCAGCAGAGGGATAGCGGGGGCAACAGATACGCAGTATTTT
CASRGIAGATDTQYF